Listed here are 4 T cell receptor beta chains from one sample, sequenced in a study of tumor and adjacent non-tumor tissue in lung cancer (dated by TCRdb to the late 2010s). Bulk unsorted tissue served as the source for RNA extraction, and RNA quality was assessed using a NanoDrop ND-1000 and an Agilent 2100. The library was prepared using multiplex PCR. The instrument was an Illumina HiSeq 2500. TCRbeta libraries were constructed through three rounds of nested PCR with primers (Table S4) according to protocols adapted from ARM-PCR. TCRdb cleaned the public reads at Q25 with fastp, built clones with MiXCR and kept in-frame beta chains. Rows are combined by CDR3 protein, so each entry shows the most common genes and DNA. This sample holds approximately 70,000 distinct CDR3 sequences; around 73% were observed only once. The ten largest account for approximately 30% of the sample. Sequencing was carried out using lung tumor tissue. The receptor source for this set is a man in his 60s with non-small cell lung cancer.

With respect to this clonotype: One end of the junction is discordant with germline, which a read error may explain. The CDR3 sequence: CASSPDGTSPDTPYF. For the CDR3, the DNA is TGCGCCAGCAGTCCCGACGGAACCTCACCAGATACGCCGTATTTT. The rearrangement links TRBV10-1 to TRBJ2-3; D remains unclear. The CDR3 length is 15 residues. Germline V gene lookup returns CDR1 WNHNN and CDR2 SYGVQD (reference sequence).

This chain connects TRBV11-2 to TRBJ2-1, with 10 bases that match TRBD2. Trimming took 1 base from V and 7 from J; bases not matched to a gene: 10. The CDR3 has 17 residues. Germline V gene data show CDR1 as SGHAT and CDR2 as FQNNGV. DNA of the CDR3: TGTGCCAGCAGCTTAGCCCTACTAGCGGGAAGAGTAAATGAGCAGTTCTTC. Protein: CASSLALLAGRVNEQFF.

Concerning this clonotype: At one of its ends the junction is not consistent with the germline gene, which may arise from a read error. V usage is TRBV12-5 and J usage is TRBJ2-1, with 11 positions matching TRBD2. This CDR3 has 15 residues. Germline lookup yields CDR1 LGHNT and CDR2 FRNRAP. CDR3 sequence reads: CSSDSGTSGYNEQFF. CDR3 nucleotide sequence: TGTTCTAGTGATTCCGGGACTAGCGGCTACAATGAGCAGTTCTTC.

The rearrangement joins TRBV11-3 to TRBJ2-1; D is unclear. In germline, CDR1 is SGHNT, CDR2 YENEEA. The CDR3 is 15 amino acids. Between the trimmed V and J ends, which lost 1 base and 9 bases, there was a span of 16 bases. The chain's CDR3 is CASSLGRSRGSEQFF. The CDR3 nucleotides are TGTGCCAGCAGCTTAGGACGGTCCCGTGGCAGTGAGCAGTTCTTC.